This T cell receptor (beta chain) was documented in a study of T cell repertoires in cytomegalovirus infection. About the research overall: Based on public TCR beta signatures, there were indications of CMV infection and of a matching HLA type.

This clonotype was counted many times. Its target is unknown. Notes on the study in general: There were HLA-C-restricted CMV-specific TCR beta clonotypes dominating the ex vivo response.

One entry per CDR3 protein, called by TCRdb with MiXCR from the reads. Among 80,000 or so distinct CDR3 sequences listed, roughly a quarter were seen once. The CDR3 spans 14 residues. Per germline, CDR1 DFQATT and CDR2 SNEGSKA (reference sequence). Between the trimmed V and J ends, which lost 3 bases and 3 bases, there was a span of 15 bases. V is TRBV20-1 and J is TRBJ2-7, with a tentative D call TRBD2 (5 bases). This TCR was sampled from a human donor in good health (CMV status not recorded). Some clones in this sample may be carry-over from other donors' samples. This specimen was CD8+ T cells from cultured PBMCs, taken from culture after CMV antigen stimulation. The CDR3 nucleotides are TGCAGTGCTAGGGGGAGCGAAAGGTTCTACGAGCAGTACTTC. This gives the protein CSARGSERFYEQYF.